This TCR beta chain was observed in a study of identical twins. Overall study results and limits: The models systematically underestimated how much out-of-frame TCR alpha was shared in monozygotic twins. There was an excess of low generation probability in the out-of-frame alpha sequences that twins shared. Surplus twin overlap in beta out-of-frame sequences was less pronounced.

The CDR3 loop spans 15 amino acids. Germline CDR1 MGHDK, CDR2 SYGVNS. The V gene end was trimmed by 4 bases and the J gene end by 6 bases; junction bases not matched to a gene: 6. In the case of this clonotype: The antigen remains undetermined.

TCRdb re-called the 5' RACE reads through MiXCR, storing one row per CDR3 protein. Among over 600,000 distinct CDR3 sequences, less than 25% were seen once, and the ten largest hold more than 4%. These sequences were also reported in another study, on T cells expressing NK-cell markers. That report notes: The study found dominant NKG2C+ clonotypes at roughly 1.0-7.5% of CD8+ T cells in several donors.

The TCR was taken from a woman aged 18 to 35 in good health. The chain joins TRBV25-1 to TRBJ2-2; 9 nucleotides agree with TRBD1. The specimen was PBMCs. Here the CDR3 reads CASSGRDRAPGELFF. Here the CDR3 DNA reads TGTGCCAGCAGTGGACGGGACAGGGCGCCCGGGGAGCTGTTTTTT.